Following are 10 T cell receptor beta chains from one sample sequenced in a study of read filtering for tumor transcriptome and immune sequencing. This library used 300 to 500 ng RNA and molecular barcoded adaptors spanning alpha/delta and beta/gamma chains. TCRdb reanalysed the reads using MiXCR and keeps one entry per CDR3 protein. The table includes roughly 41,000 distinct CDR3 sequences, roughly 13% detected once. Sequenced sample: a population of CD138-negative cells sorted from bone marrow. These receptors originate from a donor over 35 with multiple myeloma.

Remarks on this clonotype: A far larger clone is a single base away, which makes a read error likely. The chain carries TRBV6-5 and TRBJ2-1, with D possibly matching TRBD2 (5 bases). The CDR3 covers 12 residues. Germline V CDR1 and CDR2: MNHEY, SVGAGI. Trimming shortened V by 5 bases and J by 10 bases, and 12 bases separated the two germline ends. CDR3 loop: CASSEQSGEQFF. In nucleotides, the CDR3 is TGTGCCAGCAGTGAGCAGAGCGGAGAGCAGTTCTTC.

This clonotype was counted at least ten times. The CDR3 DNA reads TGTGCCAGCAGCCAGATACCCGGAAGTGGTGAAAGCGAGCAGTACTTC. Protein product: CASSQIPGSGESEQYF. The chain has TRBV3-1 and TRBJ2-7, with D unresolved. CDR3 size: 16 residues. V shed 3 bases and J shed 6 bases, with 21 bases lying between them. Germline-derived CDR1 and CDR2 are LGHDT and YNNKEL (reference sequence).

Turning to this clonotype: A much larger clone differs from this one at a single base, so this may be a read error. The chain employs TRBV5-5 and TRBJ2-6, with 8 nucleotides matching TRBD1. The CDR3 is 17 amino acids. The germline CDR1 and CDR2 sequences are SGHKS and YYEKEE (reference sequence). The CDR3 is CASRTGSLLSGASVLTF. CDR3 DNA: TGTGCCAGCCGGACAGGGAGCCTACTCTCTGGGGCCAGCGTCCTGACTTTC. Using reference TRBV5-5 and TRBJ2-6 for the parts outside the CDR3, the full variable domain is DAGVTQSPTHLIKTRGQQVTLRCSPISGHKSVSWYQQVLGQGPQFIFQYYEKEERGRGNFPDRFSARQFPNYSSELNVNALLLGDSALYLCASRTGSLLSGASVLTFGAGSRLTVL.

This clonotype appeared a few times. This chain uses TRBV20-1 with TRBJ2-7; 8 bases are a match to TRBD2. V trimming: 5 bases; J trimming: 6 bases; junction bases outside the gene matches: 12. CDR1 is DFQATT and CDR2 is SNEGSKA in the germline V gene (reference sequence). The CDR3 is 14 amino acids. The CDR3 nucleotides read TGCAGTGCTGGGAAGTCCAGCGGGAGAAGCGAGCAGTACTTC. Translation gives CSAGKSSGRSEQYF.

This clonotype was recorded at least ten times. V and J are TRBV2 and TRBJ2-7; possibly TRBD1 or TRBD2 for D (5 bases each). The CDR3 runs 15 residues. In germline, CDR1 is SNHLY, CDR2 FYNNEI. With 8 bases removed from V and 1 base from J, the gap between germline ends came to 18 bases. The CDR3 here is CASVRPGRKSYEQYF. CDR3 in DNA: TGTGCCAGCGTTAGACCGGGACGTAAGTCCTACGAGCAGTACTTC.

Many counts were recorded for this clonotype. The chain uses TRBV6-2 or TRBV6-3 and TRBJ2-7; D possibly uses TRBD1 or TRBD2 (5 bases each). Germline V gene lookup returns CDR1 MNHEY and CDR2 SVGEGT. The CDR3 extends over 12 amino acids. V dropped 10 bases and J dropped 3 bases, with 13 bases sitting between them. Here the CDR3 DNA reads TGTGCCACGTCCGGGACGATCTACGAGCAGTACTTC. As protein: CATSGTIYEQYF.

This chain joins TRBV29-1 and TRBJ2-1; 12 nucleotides align to TRBD2. Germline V gene sequence: CDR1 SQVTM, CDR2 ANQGSEA. Losses at the gene ends were 6 bases for V and 7 bases for J; bases not matched to a gene: 7. The CDR3 length is 14 residues. The CDR3 region is CSVWTSGMANEQFF. The CDR3 bases are TGCAGCGTCTGGACTAGCGGGATGGCGAATGAGCAGTTCTTC.

This clonotype was counted at least ten times. J is TRBJ2-1 and V is TRBV2; the D is unclear. The germline CDR1 and CDR2 sequences are SNHLY and FYNNEI. The CDR3 runs to 14 residues. Trimming took off 6 bases at V and 1 base at J, with 10 bases between the two ends. CDR3 sequence: CASSRAGSYNEQFF. For the CDR3, the DNA is TGTGCCAGCAGCCGAGCAGGTTCCTACAATGAGCAGTTCTTC.

This clonotype was counted at least ten times. V usage is TRBV6-4 and J usage is TRBJ2-1; D may be TRBD2 (6 bases). Per germline, CDR1 MRHNA and CDR2 SNTAGT. The CDR3 covers 15 residues. The V and J ends lost 4 bases and 6 bases respectively, with 16 bases between them. This chain's CDR3 is CASSGSEGKGNEQFF. CDR3 DNA sequence: TGTGCCAGCAGTGGGTCGGAGGGGAAGGGCAATGAGCAGTTCTTC.

About this clonotype: The CDR3 ends on some other residue instead of the conserved phenylalanine or tryptophan, so this is likely a read error. The chain employs TRBV12-3 or TRBV12-4 and TRBJ2-1; the D gene is possibly TRBD2 (6 bases). Trimming pared 7 bases from V and 2 bases from J, leaving 9 bases between. The CDR3 has 13 residues. The CDR3 reads CASTGGAYNEQFS. CDR3 bases: TGTGCCAGCACCGGAGGGGCCTACAATGAGCAGTTCTCC.